The clone carrying this T cell receptor beta chain was detected once. Deletions cut 2 bases from V and 8 bases from J, with 18 bases between. Per germline, CDR1 GTSNPN and CDR2 SVGIG (reference sequence). The CDR3 has 15 amino acids. The entry originates in a study of technical replicates of blood from a few donors. Here immunoSEQ multiplex PCR was the method, and the copy in TCRdb shows in-frame clones only, minus some. The repertoire holds more than 65,000 clones, with roughly 96% as singletons. The clonotype was recovered from a human donor in good health. Sequencing was performed on T cells isolated from PBMCs. This rearrangement joins TRBV30 to TRBJ2-2; a weak D match, TRBD2 (6 bases). CDR3 sequence reads: CAWSYTGTGAGELFF. The CDR3 DNA reads as TGTGCCTGGAGTTACACCGGGACTGGGGCGGGGGAGCTGTTTTTT.